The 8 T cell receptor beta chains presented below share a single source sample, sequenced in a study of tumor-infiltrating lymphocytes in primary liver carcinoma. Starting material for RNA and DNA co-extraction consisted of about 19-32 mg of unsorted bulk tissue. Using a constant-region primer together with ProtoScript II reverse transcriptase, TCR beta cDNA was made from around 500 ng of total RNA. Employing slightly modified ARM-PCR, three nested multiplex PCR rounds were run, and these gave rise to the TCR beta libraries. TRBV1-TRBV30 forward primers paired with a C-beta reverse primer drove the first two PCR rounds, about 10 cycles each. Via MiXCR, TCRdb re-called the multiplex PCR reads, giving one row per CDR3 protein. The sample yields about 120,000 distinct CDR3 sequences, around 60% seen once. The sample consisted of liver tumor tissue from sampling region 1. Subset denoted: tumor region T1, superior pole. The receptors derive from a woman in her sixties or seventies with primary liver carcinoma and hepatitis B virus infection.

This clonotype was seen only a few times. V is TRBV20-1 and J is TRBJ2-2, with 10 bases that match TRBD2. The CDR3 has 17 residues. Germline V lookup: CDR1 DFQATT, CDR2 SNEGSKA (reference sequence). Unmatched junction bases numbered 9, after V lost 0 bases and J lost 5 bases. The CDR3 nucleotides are TGCAGTGCTAGAGACGCGGAAGCGGGAGGGTGGACCGGGGAGCTGTTTTTT. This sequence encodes CSARDAEAGGWTGELFF.

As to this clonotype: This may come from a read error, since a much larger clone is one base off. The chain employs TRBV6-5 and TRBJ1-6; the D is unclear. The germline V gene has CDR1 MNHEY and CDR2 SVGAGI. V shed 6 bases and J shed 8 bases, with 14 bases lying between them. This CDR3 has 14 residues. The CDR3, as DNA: TGTGCCAGCAGCCACGGGAGGCACTATTCACCCCTCCACTTT. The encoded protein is CASSHGRHYSPLHF.

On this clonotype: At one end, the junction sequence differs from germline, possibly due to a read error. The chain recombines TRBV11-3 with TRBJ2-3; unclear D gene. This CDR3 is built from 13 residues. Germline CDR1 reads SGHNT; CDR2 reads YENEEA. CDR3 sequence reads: CARSLGPTDTQYF. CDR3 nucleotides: TGTGCCAGGAGCTTAGGCCCCACAGATACGCAGTATTTC. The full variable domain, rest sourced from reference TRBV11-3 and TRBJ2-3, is EAGVVQSPRYKIIEKKQPVAFWCNPISGHNTLYWYLQNLGQGPELLIRYENEEAVDDSQLPKDRFSAERLKGVDSTLKIQPAELGDSAVYLCARSLGPTDTQYFGPGTRLTVL.

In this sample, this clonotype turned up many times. The CDR3 nucleotides are TGCGCCAGCAGCCAAGACAACACCCGCCGCGAAGCTTTCTTT. Translating gives CASSQDNTRREAFF. The chain links TRBV4-1 to TRBJ1-1, with D hard to call. Between the trimmed V and J ends, which lost 0 bases and 8 bases, there was a span of 13 bases. The germline gives CDR1 MGHRA, CDR2 YSYEKL. CDR3 length equals 14 residues.

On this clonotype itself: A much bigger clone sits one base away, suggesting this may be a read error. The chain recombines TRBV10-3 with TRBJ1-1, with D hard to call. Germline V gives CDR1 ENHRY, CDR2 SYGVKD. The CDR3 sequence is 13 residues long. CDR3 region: CAIRTDGNTEPFF. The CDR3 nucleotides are TGTGCCATCAGAACTGACGGTAACACTGAACCTTTCTTT.

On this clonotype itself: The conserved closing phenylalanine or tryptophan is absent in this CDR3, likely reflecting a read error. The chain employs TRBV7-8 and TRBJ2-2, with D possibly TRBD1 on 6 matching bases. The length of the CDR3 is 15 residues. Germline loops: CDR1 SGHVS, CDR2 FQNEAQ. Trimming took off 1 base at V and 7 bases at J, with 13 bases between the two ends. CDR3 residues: CASSLEQGYHGELFV. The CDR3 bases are TGTGCCAGCAGCTTAGAACAGGGATATCACGGGGAGCTGTTTGTT.

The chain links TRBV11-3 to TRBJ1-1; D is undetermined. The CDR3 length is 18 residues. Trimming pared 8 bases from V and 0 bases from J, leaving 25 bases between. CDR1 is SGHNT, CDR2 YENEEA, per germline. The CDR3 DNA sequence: TGTGCCAGCGGCCAATCCTGGGCGGGTTTAATCGTGAACACTGAAGCTTTCTTT. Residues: CASGQSWAGLIVNTEAFF. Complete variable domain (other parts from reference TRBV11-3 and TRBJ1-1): EAGVVQSPRYKIIEKKQPVAFWCNPISGHNTLYWYLQNLGQGPELLIRYENEEAVDDSQLPKDRFSAERLKGVDSTLKIQPAELGDSAVYLCASGQSWAGLIVNTEAFFGQGTRLTVV.

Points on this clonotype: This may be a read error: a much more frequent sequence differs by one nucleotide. The DNA for the CDR3 is TGTGCCAACAGTGTAACGGTTAGCTCCTACGAGCAGTACTTC. Its translation: CANSVTVSSYEQYF. V is TRBV6-1 and J is TRBJ2-7, with D hard to call. The V gene's germline CDR1 is MNHNS and CDR2 SASEGT. The CDR3 sequence is 14 residues long.